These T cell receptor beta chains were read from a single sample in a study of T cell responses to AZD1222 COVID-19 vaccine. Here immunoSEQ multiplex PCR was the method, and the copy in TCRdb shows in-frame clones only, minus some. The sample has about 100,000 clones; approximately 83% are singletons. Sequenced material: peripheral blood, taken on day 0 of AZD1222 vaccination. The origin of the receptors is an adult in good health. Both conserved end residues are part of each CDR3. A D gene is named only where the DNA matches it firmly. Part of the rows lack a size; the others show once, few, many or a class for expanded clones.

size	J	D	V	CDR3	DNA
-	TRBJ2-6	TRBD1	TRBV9	CASSAYEQGAGGANVLTF	TGTGCCAGCAGCGCCTACGAACAGGGGGCTGGTGGGGCCAACGTCCTGACTTTC
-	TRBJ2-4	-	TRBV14	CASSQVGSEGIQYF	TGTGCCAGCAGCCAAGTCGGATCGGAAGGCATTCAGTACTTC
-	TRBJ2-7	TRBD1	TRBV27	CASTGTGGVEQYF	TGTGCCAGTACCGGGACAGGGGGCGTCGAGCAGTACTTC
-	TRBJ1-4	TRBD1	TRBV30	CARGQGGPNEKLFF	TGTGCCCGCGGACAGGGGGGACCTAATGAAAAACTGTTTTTT
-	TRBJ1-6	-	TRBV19	CASSSTGSYNSPLHF	TGTGCCAGTAGTAGCACAGGGTCGTATAATTCACCCCTCCACTTT
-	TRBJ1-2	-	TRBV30	CAWSGTYGYTF	TGTGCCTGGAGTGGGACCTATGGCTACACCTTC
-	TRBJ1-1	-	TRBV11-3	CASSLIRGSEAFF	TGTGCCAGCAGCTTAATAAGGGGGTCTGAAGCTTTCTTT
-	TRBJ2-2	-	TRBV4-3	CASSQEFAGNTGELFF	TGCGCCAGCAGCCAAGAGTTTGCGGGGAACACCGGGGAGCTGTTTTTT
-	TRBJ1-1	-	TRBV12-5	CASSLGRNTEAFF	TGTGCTAGTTCCTTGGGGAGAAACACTGAAGCTTTCTTT
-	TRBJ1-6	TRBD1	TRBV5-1	CASSIGTGISPLHF	TGCGCCAGCAGCATTGGGACAGGGATTTCACCCCTCCACTTT
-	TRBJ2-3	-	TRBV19	CASTPAYGGSTDTQYF	TGTGCCAGTACCCCAGCCTATGGCGGGAGCACAGATACGCAGTATTTT
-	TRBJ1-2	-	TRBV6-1	CASSETSPGGGYTF	TGTGCCAGCAGTGAAACCTCTCCCGGGGGTGGCTACACCTTC
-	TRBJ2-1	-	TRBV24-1	CATGVNEQFF	TGTGCCACCGGCGTCAATGAGCAGTTCTTC
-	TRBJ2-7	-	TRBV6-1	CASSEAGGVIYEQYF	TGTGCCAGCAGTGAAGCGGGTGGGGTTATTTACGAGCAGTACTTC
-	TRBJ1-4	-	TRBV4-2	CASSPEVLIEKLFF	TGTGCCAGCAGCCCCGAGGTACTTATTGAAAAACTGTTTTTT
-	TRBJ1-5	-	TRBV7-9	CASSLEPNQPQHF	TGTGCCAGCAGCTTAGAACCCAATCAGCCCCAGCATTTT
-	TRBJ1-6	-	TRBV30	CAWSVSSPLHF	TGTGCCTGGAGTGTTAGTTCACCCCTCCACTTT
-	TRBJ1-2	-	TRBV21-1	CASSKAGGPNYGYTF	TGTGCCAGCAGCAAAGCCGGGGGACCTAACTATGGCTACACCTTC
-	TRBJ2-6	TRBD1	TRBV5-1	CASSSGQGSGANVLTF	TGCGCCAGCAGCTCCGGACAGGGGTCTGGGGCCAACGTCCTGACTTTC
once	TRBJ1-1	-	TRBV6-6	CASSYSPMNTEAFF	TGTGCCAGCAGTTACTCACCCATGAACACTGAAGCTTTCTTT
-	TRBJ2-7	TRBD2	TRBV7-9	CASSLGTSGGSSYEQYF	TGTGCCAGCAGCTTAGGGACTAGCGGGGGGAGCTCCTACGAGCAGTACTTC
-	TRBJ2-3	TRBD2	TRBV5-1	CASSPGTSGTTDTQYF	TGCGCCAGCAGCCCCGGGACTAGCGGGACCACAGATACGCAGTATTTT
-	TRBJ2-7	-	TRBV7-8	CASSLTLKNYEQYF	TGTGCCAGCAGCTTAACCCTCAAGAACTACGAGCAGTACTTC
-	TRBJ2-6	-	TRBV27	CASSLKTRPVSTNSGANVLTF	TGTGCCAGCAGTCTCAAGACAAGGCCCGTTTCTACAAACTCTGGGGCCAACGTCCTGACTTTC
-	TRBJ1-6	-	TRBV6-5	CASIQDLSYNSPLHF	TGTGCCAGCATCCAGGACCTCTCCTATAATTCACCCCTCCACTTT
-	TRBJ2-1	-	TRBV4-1	CASSQGPSGWRSSYNEQFF	TGCGCCAGCAGCCAAGGTCCATCGGGCTGGCGGAGCTCCTACAATGAGCAGTTCTTC
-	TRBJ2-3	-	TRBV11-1	CASSPLRYADTQYF	TGTGCCAGCAGCCCTCTCCGCTACGCGGATACGCAGTATTTT
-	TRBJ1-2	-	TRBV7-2	CASSLSSSGYTF	TGTGCCAGCAGCTTATCCTCTTCTGGCTACACCTTC
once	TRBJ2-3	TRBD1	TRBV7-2	CASSLDGGTGASTDTQYF	TGTGCCAGCAGCTTAGATGGTGGGACAGGGGCGAGCACAGATACGCAGTATTTT